The next 19 T cell receptor beta chains were all read from a single sample in a study of regulatory T cells in long-lasting Graves disease. Through Arm-PCR of CDR3 regions and iRepertoire HTBI primers, TCR beta libraries were built. TCRdb reprocessed the multiplex PCR reads via MiXCR and lists one record per CDR3 protein. The data show under 500,000 distinct CDR3 sequences, about 17% seen once. Noted time point: newly diagnosed GD, antithyroid drugs for less than 3 months. The TCR library used RNA extracted from PBMCs. These records were also assigned to another study, of T cells in Graves' hyperthyroidism and ophthalmopathy.

The source was peripheral blood mononuclear cells (PBMCs), collected at new diagnosis, from a patient treated with antithyroid drugs. All receptors derive from a woman aged 25 to 39 with Graves disease.

This clonotype has just a few counts. The chain uses TRBV4-3 and TRBJ2-4; 8 positions agree with TRBD2. This CDR3 has 19 amino acids. CDR1 is LGHNA, CDR2 YSLEER, per germline. The J segment lost 0 bases and the V segment lost 4 bases, leaving 14 bases of the junction unmatched. The CDR3: CASSLEASTSALAKNIQYF. CDR3 coding DNA: TGCGCCAGCAGCCTCGAGGCCTCGACTAGCGCCCTAGCCAAAAACATTCAGTACTTC.

This clonotype was seen many times. The V gene is TRBV12-3 or TRBV12-4, the J gene TRBJ1-5; D perhaps matches TRBD1 (6 bases). The CDR3 length is 16 residues. The V and J ends lost 6 bases and 5 bases respectively, with 20 bases between them. The CDR3 bases are TGTGCCAGCAGCCCAAGGTACAGGGTAGAGGATCAGCCCCAGCATTTT. Translating it yields CASSPRYRVEDQPQHF.

This clonotype was counted many times. V and J are TRBV27 and TRBJ1-2; TRBD1 is a possible D gene (5 bases). Germline loops: CDR1 MNHEY, CDR2 SMNVEV (reference sequence). The CDR3 length is 13 residues. V was pared by 3 bases and J by 6 bases, with 11 bases between. CDR3 sequence reads: CASSFSRANGYTF. DNA for the CDR3: TGTGCCAGCAGTTTTTCCAGGGCTAATGGCTACACCTTC.

This clonotype came up a few times. CDR3 nucleotides: TGTGCTAGTGGTACCCCTGGGGGAATTGGCACCGGGGAGCTGTTTTTT. Translating it yields CASGTPGGIGTGELFF. V usage is TRBV12-5 and J usage is TRBJ2-2; the D gene could be TRBD1 or TRBD2 (5 bases each). Trimming took 5 bases from V and 4 from J, leaving 17 bases between them. Germline V gene data show CDR1 as LGHNT and CDR2 as FRNRAP. The CDR3 has 16 residues.

This sequence joins TRBV5-1 and TRBJ2-5, with a tentative D call TRBD1 (5 bases). CDR3 length equals 15 residues. V lost 4 bases and J lost 0, with 13 bases in between. Per germline, CDR1 SGHRS and CDR2 YFSETQ. The CDR3 DNA follows: TGCGCCAGCAGCCCTCGGGCAGGGTACCAAGAGACCCAGTACTTC. It translates to CASSPRAGYQETQYF.

The J gene is TRBJ2-2, the V gene TRBV5-5; 7 bases line up with TRBD1. This CDR3 comprises 19 residues. Germline V gene data show CDR1 as SGHKS and CDR2 as YYEKEE (reference sequence). Trimming at V came to 3 bases and at J to 2 bases, leaving 16 bases not matched to a gene. In nucleotides, the CDR3 is TGTGCCAGCAGCTCATCCCGCCGAATTACAGGGGACAACACCGGGGAGCTGTTTTTT. Translated, it gives CASSSSRRITGDNTGELFF.

This clonotype was recorded at least ten times. J is TRBJ2-2 and V is TRBV24-1, with D perhaps matching TRBD2 (5 bases). CDR1 KGHDR and CDR2 SFDVKD come from the germline V gene. CDR3 length: 16 amino acids. The V and J ends lost 12 bases and 2 bases respectively, with 21 bases between them. The CDR3 sequence: CASCSSTRDNTGELFF. The CDR3 DNA follows: TGTGCCTCCTGTAGTTCCACTCGGGATAACACCGGGGAGCTGTTTTTT.

The table lists this clonotype with many counts. The rearrangement uses TRBV7-9 and TRBJ2-3, with TRBD2 matching over 7 bases. Germline CDR1 and CDR2: SEHNR and FQNEAQ (reference sequence). The CDR3 has 13 amino acids. The ends lost 3 bases at V and 4 bases at J; junction bases unmatched: 1. The CDR3 spells CASSFAGADTQYF. CDR3 DNA sequence: TGTGCCAGCAGCTTCGCGGGGGCAGATACGCAGTATTTT.

There are many counts of this clonotype. The chain carries TRBV27 and TRBJ2-7, with D perhaps TRBD2 (5 bases). V lost 0 bases to trimming and J lost 3 bases, with 24 bases between them. Germline V gene lookup returns CDR1 MNHEY and CDR2 SMNVEV (reference sequence). The CDR3 is 19 residues long. CDR3 loop: CASSLSTPSKLVGYYEQYF. CDR3 in DNA: TGTGCCAGCAGTTTATCCACACCCTCAAAACTAGTAGGTTACTACGAGCAGTACTTC.

This clonotype has only a few counts. The chain links TRBV5-1 to TRBJ2-7; 12 nucleotides match TRBD1. V lost 4 bases to trimming and J lost 9 bases; unmatched junction nucleotides: 11. The CDR3 is 15 residues long. Looked up from germline, CDR1 is SGHRS and CDR2 is YFSETQ. CDR3 sequence (DNA): TGCGCCAGCAGCGCACCGGGACAGGGGGCGCTGGGGCAGTACTTC. Residues: CASSAPGQGALGQYF.

This clonotype was counted at least ten times. The chain carries TRBV24-1 and TRBJ2-3; 7 bases match TRBD1. V shed 2 bases and J 2 bases; nucleotides not matched to a gene: 6. This CDR3 region has 16 residues. Germline assignment: CDR1 KGHDR and CDR2 SFDVKD. CDR3 sequence: CATSDSTGPLTDTQYF. The CDR3 nucleotides read TGTGCCACCAGTGATTCGACAGGGCCCCTCACAGATACGCAGTATTTT.

This clonotype was found many times. A read error may produce the germline difference seen at one junction end. This chain joins TRBV12-3 or TRBV12-4 and TRBJ2-2; D ambiguous. This CDR3 is 13 amino acids long. The CDR3 DNA reads TGCGCCAGCAGCCCACGCCAGACCGGGGAGCTGTTTTTT. As protein: CASSPRQTGELFF.

This chain joins TRBV27 and TRBJ1-2; D might be TRBD1 (5 bases). Per the germline V gene, CDR1 is MNHEY and CDR2 is SMNVEV (reference sequence). This CDR3 is 14 amino acids long. V lost 4 bases and J 7 bases, leaving 16 bases between the germline ends. The CDR3: CASSSRDPVGGYTF. In nucleotides, the CDR3 is TGTGCCAGCAGTTCCCGGGACCCCGTTGGTGGCTACACCTTC.

This clonotype was recorded many times. This chain connects TRBV11-2 to TRBJ2-1; D is perhaps TRBD2 (5 bases). V lost 1 base and J 0 bases, leaving 7 bases between the germline ends. This CDR3 is built from 15 residues. CDR1 is SGHAT and CDR2 is FQNNGV in the germline V gene. The CDR3 region has the DNA TGTGCCAGCAGCTTAGCGGGAAACTCCTACAATGAGCAGTTCTTC. Encoded protein: CASSLAGNSYNEQFF.

This clonotype was counted between two and nine times. The chain is built from TRBV7-2 and TRBJ2-1; 9 bases fit TRBD1. Germline V gives CDR1 SGHTA, CDR2 FQGNSA. V shed 5 bases, J shed 7 bases, and the junction held 9 bases outside the gene matches. The CDR3 is 15 amino acids. CDR3: CASSPEWGQGNEQFF. The CDR3 DNA reads as TGTGCCAGCAGCCCGGAGTGGGGACAGGGAAATGAGCAGTTCTTC.

This clonotype was picked up many times. The rearrangement uses TRBV2 and TRBJ2-3; no reliable D call. Trimming stripped 3 bases from V and 2 bases from J, with 9 bases between. CDR1 and CDR2 from the germline V gene are SNHLY and FYNNEI. The CDR3 spans 14 residues. CDR3 sequence (DNA): TGTGCCAGCAGTGATGTCAGGCACACAGATACGCAGTATTTT. It codes for CASSDVRHTDTQYF. Full variable domain (outside the CDR3, taken from reference TRBV2 and TRBJ2-3): EPEVTQTPSHQVTQMGQEVILRCVPISNHLYFYWYRQILGQKVEFLVSFYNNEISEKSEIFDDQFSVERPDGSNFTLKIRSTKLEDSAMYFCASSDVRHTDTQYFGPGTRLTVL.

This clonotype occurred once. A read error is possible here, since a much larger clone lies one base away. The conserved closing phenylalanine or tryptophan is absent in this CDR3, likely reflecting a read error. V is TRBV10-3 and J is TRBJ1-1; tentative D call: TRBD1 (5 bases). Germline CDR1 ENHRY, CDR2 SYGVKD. The CDR3 covers 14 residues. The CDR3 sequence: CAISAPGRNAEAFL. CDR3 DNA: TGTGCCATCAGTGCCCCAGGGAGGAACGCTGAAGCTTTCCTT.

This rearrangement joins TRBV4-1 to TRBJ1-3; 7 bases are a match to TRBD1. Germline V gives CDR1 MGHRA, CDR2 YSYEKL. The CDR3 length is 17 residues. After removal of 0 bases from V and 4 bases from J, the junction contained 9 bases not matched to a gene. CDR3 nucleotide sequence: TGCGCCAGCAGCCAAGACTATAGACAGGGCCAAGGAAACACCATATATTTT. Its protein is CASSQDYRQGQGNTIYF.

Comment on this clonotype: Germline is not matched at one junction end, which may reflect a read error. The gene calls are TRBV5-1 and TRBJ1-1; D is ambiguous. Germline CDR1 SGHRS, CDR2 YFSETQ. This CDR3 has 11 amino acids. DNA for the CDR3: TGCGCCAGCACGGGGAACACTGAAGTTTTCTTT. Translated: CASTGNTEVFF.